A single sample is the source of the 21 T cell receptor beta chains below, sequenced in a study of T cell responses to AZD1222 COVID-19 vaccine. Assay: immunoSEQ multiplex PCR; the TCRdb copy retains only in-frame clones and omits some. The sample holds some 99,000 clones, 70% to 90% seen once. The material sequenced was peripheral blood, taken on day 0 of AZD1222 vaccination. Receptors were obtained from an adult in good health.

The table lists this clone with a few counts. The V gene is TRBV2, the J gene TRBJ1-2; TRBD1 matches at 7 bases. CDR1 SNHLY and CDR2 FYNNEI come from the germline V gene. The CDR3 has 13 residues. The junction had 3 bases not matched to a gene; V was cut back by 6 bases and J by 2 bases. The CDR3 region has the DNA TGTGCCAGCAGAAACAGGGGCAACTATGGCTACACCTTC. As protein: CASRNRGNYGYTF.

This chain links TRBV12-3 or TRBV12-4 with TRBJ2-7; D remains ambiguous. The CDR3 length is 13 residues. V shed 4 bases and J shed 2 bases, with 9 bases lying between them. The CDR3 here is CASSSDNPYEQYF. As DNA, the CDR3 is TGTGCCAGCAGTTCCGACAACCCCTACGAGCAGTACTTC.

This clone was counted between two and nine times. V and J are TRBV18 and TRBJ1-5; D is unclear. Germline V gives CDR1 KGHSH, CDR2 LQKENI. Between the trimmed V and J ends, which lost 6 bases and 4 bases, there was a span of 13 bases. The CDR3 is made up of 14 amino acids. The CDR3 DNA is TGTGCCAGCTCGAGGGAGATGGGGAATCAGCCCCAGCATTTT. Its protein is CASSREMGNQPQHF.

For the CDR3, the DNA is TGTGCCAGCAGCTTAGTGGGGACTAGCGGGAGGTTTGGGGAGAATGAGCAGTTCTTC. Its protein product is CASSLVGTSGRFGENEQFF. V and J are TRBV7-2 and TRBJ2-1, with 15 nucleotides matching TRBD2. Trimming cost V 1 base and J 7 bases; bases outside gene matches: 11. The germline CDR1 and CDR2 sequences are SGHTA and FQGNSA. This CDR3 has 19 residues.

The rearrangement uses TRBV30 and TRBJ2-3; 12 positions match TRBD2. This CDR3 contains 14 residues. With 5 bases clipped from V and 4 bases from J, the junction kept 4 bases outside the gene matches. The germline gives CDR1 GTSNPN, CDR2 SVGIG (reference sequence). In DNA form, the CDR3 reads TGTGCCTGGGCGACTAGCGGGAGTGCAGATACGCAGTATTTT. Its protein product is CAWATSGSADTQYF.

The DNA of the CDR3 is TGTGCCAGTAGTAAAACGGGGCCCGGCGGAAAACTGTTTTTT. It specifies CASSKTGPGGKLFF. The chain carries TRBV19 and TRBJ1-4; a possible D gene is TRBD1 (5 bases). The CDR3 consists of 14 residues. V gave up 4 bases and J gave up 10 bases, with 16 bases separating them. Germline V gene data show CDR1 as LNHDA and CDR2 as SQIVND (reference sequence).

This clone was seen a few times. The chain is built from TRBV28 and TRBJ2-5; no reliable D call. Trimming pared 8 bases from V and 5 bases from J, leaving 12 bases between. CDR3 length: 12 residues. Germline CDR1 reads MDHEN; CDR2 reads SYDVKM. The chain's CDR3 is CASQVGRETQYF. The CDR3 nucleotides read TGTGCCAGCCAAGTGGGCAGGGAGACCCAGTACTTC. Full variable domain (rest looked up from reference TRBV28 and TRBJ2-5): DVKVTQSSRYLVKRTGEKVFLECVQDMDHENMFWYRQDPGLGLRLIYFSYDVKMKEKGDIPEGYSVSREKKERFSLILESASTNQTSMYLCASQVGRETQYFGPGTRLLVL.

The chain couples TRBV6-1 to TRBJ2-5; maybe TRBD2 (5 bases). This CDR3 contains 16 residues. CDR1 is MNHNS, CDR2 SASEGT, per germline. Trimming took off 2 bases at V and 4 bases at J, with 17 bases between the two ends. This CDR3 reads CASSEYHPVAGETQYF. Here the CDR3 DNA reads TGTGCCAGCAGTGAATATCATCCAGTTGCGGGAGAGACCCAGTACTTC.

The chain is built from TRBV5-1 and TRBJ2-5, with 8 bases matching TRBD2. This CDR3 is 16 amino acids long. Trimming took 1 base from V and 1 from J; bases not matched to a gene: 6. Germline V gene lookup returns CDR1 SGHRS and CDR2 YFSETQ. In DNA, the CDR3 is TGCGCCAGCAGCTTGTCTGCGGGGGGTACCCAAGAGACCCAGTACTTC. The encoded protein is CASSLSAGGTQETQYF.

The chain uses TRBV11-2 and TRBJ2-1, with 8 nucleotides matching TRBD2. With V trimmed by 7 bases and J by 3 bases, 8 bases remained unmatched. The CDR3 covers 15 residues. From germline, CDR1 is SGHAT and CDR2 FQNNGV. The CDR3: CASTSPGGIYNEQFF. The CDR3 bases are TGTGCCAGCACCTCTCCGGGGGGGATCTACAATGAGCAGTTCTTC.

The rearrangement uses TRBV6-5 and TRBJ1-2; D unresolved. The ends were cut back, 5 bases at V and 1 base at J, with 11 bases in the middle. The CDR3 is 14 amino acids. Germline assignment: CDR1 MNHEY and CDR2 SVGAGI. DNA of the CDR3: TGTGCCAGCAGTCCCCTCGGGATTAACTATGGCTACACCTTC. Amino acid sequence: CASSPLGINYGYTF.

The V call is TRBV7-5, the J call TRBJ2-7; the D call in the table, TRBD1, was not verified against the DNA. TRBV7-5 corresponds to a pseudogene. This CDR3 spans 16 amino acids. The CDR3 sequence: CVRSLPKAGATYEQYF. In DNA form, the CDR3 reads TGTGTCAGAAGCTTACCCAAAGCAGGGGCTACCTACGAGCAGTACTTC.

CDR3 sequence (DNA): TGTGCCAGTGGGGCGGGGGCACACACCATATATTTT. It yields the protein CASGAGAHTIYF. V is TRBV19 and J is TRBJ1-3, with D possibly matching TRBD1 (6 bases). Germline CDR1 reads LNHDA; CDR2 reads SQIVND (reference sequence). This CDR3 has 12 residues. V dropped 8 bases and J dropped 8 bases, with 13 bases sitting between them.

This chain links TRBV10-3 with TRBJ2-1, with 8 bases lining up with TRBD1. Germline V gene sequence: CDR1 ENHRY, CDR2 SYGVKD. Unmatched junction bases numbered 8, after V lost 6 bases and J lost 7 bases. This CDR3 is built from 14 residues. CDR3 loop: CAIRTGQAENEQFF. The CDR3 region has the DNA TGTGCCATCAGGACGGGACAGGCGGAAAATGAGCAGTTCTTC.

The rearrangement joins TRBV30 to TRBJ1-2; TRBD1 is a possible D gene (6 bases). V was shortened by 0 bases and J by 6 bases, with 11 bases between the two germline ends. CDR3 length: 13 residues. The V gene's germline CDR1 is GTSNPN and CDR2 SVGIG (reference sequence). CDR3 region: CAWSVRAGDGYTF. The CDR3 bases are TGTGCCTGGAGTGTACGGGCAGGGGATGGCTACACCTTC.

This clone was observed a single time. This chain joins TRBV5-1 and TRBJ2-1, with no clear D. Trimming removed 0 bases from V and 4 bases from J, with 5 bases in between. From germline, CDR1 is SGHRS and CDR2 YFSETQ. There are 13 residues in the CDR3. In DNA form, the CDR3 reads TGCGCCAGCAGCTTGGACAGTTACAATGAGCAGTTCTTC. It is translated as CASSLDSYNEQFF.

The V and J genes are TRBV12-3 or TRBV12-4 and TRBJ1-2, with D possibly TRBD1 on 5 matching bases. The V end was cut by 5 bases, the J end by 9 bases, with 13 bases between. This CDR3 contains 12 residues. The CDR3 spells CASSRQSQRYTF. For the CDR3, the DNA is TGTGCCAGCAGTAGACAGAGTCAGCGCTACACCTTC.

The chain employs TRBV28 and TRBJ1-1; D unclear. V was trimmed by 1 base and J by 1 base, leaving 7 bases between them. CDR1 and CDR2 from the germline V gene are MDHEN and SYDVKM. The CDR3 runs to 14 residues. This CDR3 reads CASSLFGGNTEAFF. CDR3 in DNA: TGTGCCAGCAGTTTATTCGGCGGGAACACTGAAGCTTTCTTT. Full variable domain (outside the CDR3, taken from reference TRBV28 and TRBJ1-1): DVKVTQSSRYLVKRTGEKVFLECVQDMDHENMFWYRQDPGLGLRLIYFSYDVKMKEKGDIPEGYSVSREKKERFSLILESASTNQTSMYLCASSLFGGNTEAFFGQGTRLTVV.

The V call is TRBV19, the J call TRBJ1-5; D is perhaps TRBD1 (6 bases). V gave up 3 bases and J gave up 7 bases, with 13 bases separating them. The CDR3 is 14 amino acids. Per germline, CDR1 LNHDA and CDR2 SQIVND (reference sequence). The DNA for the CDR3 is TGTGCCAGTAGTATGAATAAAGGGGGGCAGCCCCAGCATTTT. Its translation: CASSMNKGGQPQHF.

The rearrangement joins TRBV6-5 to TRBJ2-7, with D maybe TRBD2 (6 bases). The CDR3 runs to 13 residues. Germline lookup yields CDR1 MNHEY and CDR2 SVGAGI. The V gene lost 7 bases and the J gene lost 2 bases, with 12 bases spanning the gap. The CDR3 sequence: CASTIAETYEQYV. The CDR3 DNA is TGTGCCAGCACCATAGCGGAGACCTACGAGCAGTACGTC.

The chain combines TRBV6-1 with TRBJ1-4, with D possibly being TRBD1 (6 bases). Trimming removed 5 bases at V and 4 bases at J, with 20 bases between. Per the germline V gene, CDR1 is MNHNS and CDR2 is SASEGT. The CDR3 covers 17 residues. This CDR3 is CASSKDRPRLDNEKLFF. The CDR3 nucleotides are TGTGCCAGCAGTAAAGACAGGCCAAGACTCGATAATGAAAAACTGTTTTTT.